These 14 T cell receptor beta chains were all obtained from the same sample, sequenced in a study of T cell responses to AZD1222 COVID-19 vaccine. Method: immunoSEQ multiplex PCR; TCRdb's copy keeps in-frame clones and lacks some. The data show some 150,000 clones, just over 90% seen once. Sequenced material: peripheral blood, taken on day 0 of AZD1222 vaccination. These receptors were collected from an adult in good health.

CDR3 protein: CATSDARPGQGPNYGYTF. The DNA of the CDR3 is TGTGCCACCAGTGACGCCAGACCGGGACAGGGACCGAACTATGGCTACACCTTC. This sequence joins TRBV24-1 and TRBJ1-2, with 9 bases identical to TRBD1. CDR3 length equals 18 residues. CDR1 and CDR2 from the germline V gene are KGHDR and SFDVKD. Trimming at V came to 4 bases and at J to 2 bases, leaving 13 bases not matched to a gene.

This CDR3 reads CASSHWGNEQFF. Here the CDR3 DNA reads TGTGCCAGCAGCCACTGGGGCAATGAGCAGTTCTTC. The chain combines TRBV3-1 (or the pseudogene TRBV3-2) with TRBJ2-1; D remains unclear. The CDR3 is made up of 12 amino acids. V gave up 3 bases and J gave up 6 bases, with 6 bases separating them. The V gene's germline CDR1 is LGHDT and CDR2 YNNKEL (reference sequence).

For the CDR3, the DNA is TGTGCCAGCAGCTCGGACAGGCTAAACACTGAAGCTTTCTTT. Amino acid sequence: CASSSDRLNTEAFF. The gene calls are TRBV11-3 and TRBJ1-1; 7 nucleotides line up with TRBD1. V lost 4 bases to trimming and J lost 2 bases; unmatched junction nucleotides: 4. Germline assignment: CDR1 SGHNT and CDR2 YENEEA. The CDR3 consists of 14 residues.

The chain uses TRBV9 and TRBJ2-5; TRBD1 might be the D (6 bases). There are 17 residues in the CDR3. CDR1 and CDR2 (germline): SGDLS, YYNGEE. Trimming shortened V by 7 bases and J by 2 bases, and 24 bases separated the two germline ends. CDR3 residues: CASGPVGRGTPQETQYF. CDR3 in DNA: TGTGCCAGCGGCCCCGTGGGAAGGGGGACCCCACAAGAGACCCAGTACTTC.

The chain has TRBV7-3 and TRBJ2-1; 9 bases are a match to TRBD1. Germline V gene lookup returns CDR1 SGHTA and CDR2 FQGTGA. V shed 5 bases, J shed 9 bases, and the junction held 8 bases outside the gene matches. CDR3 length equals 14 residues. CDR3 amino acids: CASSQGQGRAEQFF. CDR3 nucleotides: TGTGCCAGCAGCCAGGGACAGGGTAGAGCTGAGCAGTTCTTC.

With respect to this clone: In the same sample, other DNA sequences code for this CDR3. The V and J genes are TRBV12-3 or TRBV12-4 and TRBJ1-1; D unclear. This CDR3 is built from 12 residues. Trimming removed 3 bases at V and 1 base at J, with 3 bases between. CDR3 in amino acids: CASSFGNTEAFF. The CDR3 bases are TGTGCCAGCAGTTTTGGGAACACTGAAGCTTTCTTT.

The DNA for the CDR3 is TGTGCCAGTAGTATGTCTAGACGGGGCACAGATACGCAGTATTTT. This codes for CASSMSRRGTDTQYF. The chain carries TRBV19 and TRBJ2-3, with D hard to call. Germline V gives CDR1 LNHDA, CDR2 SQIVND (reference sequence). The CDR3 has 15 residues. V was clipped by 3 bases and J by 1 base, with 11 bases between them.

This clone was observed a handful of times. The chain uses TRBV5-1 and TRBJ2-7; unclear D gene. The germline V and J ends were trimmed by 0 bases and 1 base, with 11 bases remaining between them. This CDR3 contains 15 residues. CDR1 and CDR2 (germline): SGHRS, YFSETQ. The CDR3 loop is CASSLGWAASYEQYF. In DNA, the CDR3 is TGCGCCAGCAGCTTGGGGTGGGCTGCTTCCTACGAGCAGTACTTC.

The rearrangement uses TRBV12-3 or TRBV12-4 and TRBJ1-5; TRBD1 might be the D (5 bases). The CDR3 has 13 amino acids. V gave up 5 bases and J gave up 6 bases, with 11 bases separating them. The CDR3 coding sequence is TGTGCCAGCAGTGCTACAGGTGTTCAGCCCCAGCATTTT. Its protein is CASSATGVQPQHF.

V is TRBV5-4 and J is TRBJ1-2, with TRBD1 identical over 10 bases. CDR3 length: 14 residues. Germline V gene sequence: CDR1 SGHNT, CDR2 YYREEE (reference sequence). The junction had 2 bases not matched to a gene; V was cut back by 3 bases and J by 3 bases. The CDR3 DNA follows: TGTGCCAGCAGCTCGGACAGGGGGGACTATGGCTACACCTTC. Its translation: CASSSDRGDYGYTF.

This chain connects TRBV3-1 (or the pseudogene TRBV3-2) to TRBJ1-5, with D possibly being TRBD1 (5 bases). The CDR3 extends over 15 amino acids. Germline V gene lookup returns CDR1 LGHDT and CDR2 YNNKEL (reference sequence). V lost 0 bases to trimming and J lost 7 bases, with 13 bases between them. CDR3 loop: CASSQDFSGDQPQHF. In DNA, the CDR3 is TGTGCCAGCAGCCAAGATTTTTCCGGGGACCAGCCCCAGCATTTT.

The chain couples TRBV2 to TRBJ1-1; D ambiguous. This CDR3 has 11 amino acids. Germline lookup yields CDR1 SNHLY and CDR2 FYNNEI. The V gene lost 6 bases and the J gene lost 8 bases, with 10 bases spanning the gap. For the CDR3, the DNA is TGTGCCAGCAGATTCGAGCTAGAAGCTTTCTTT. Its translation: CASRFELEAFF.

Of note for this clone: An end of the junction differs from the germline gene, which may be a read error. The V and J genes are TRBV27 and TRBJ1-2; TRBD1 agrees at 7 bases. CDR1 is MNHEY and CDR2 is SMNVEV in the germline V gene (reference sequence). The CDR3 is 16 residues long. The CDR3: CASSLSSQTGKLGYTF. DNA of the CDR3: TGTGCCAGCAGTCTATCCAGCCAGACAGGGAAGCTGGGATACACCTTC.

CDR3 nucleotides: TGCAGCGTTGGCCAGGACTCCTACGAGCAGTACTTC. This encodes CSVGQDSYEQYF. The chain combines TRBV29-1 with TRBJ2-7; D gene uncertain. The CDR3 runs to 12 residues. Germline V gives CDR1 SQVTM, CDR2 ANQGSEA. The V and J ends lost 4 bases and 0 bases respectively, with 7 bases between them.